The clone carrying this T cell receptor beta chain was counted many times. TCR beta CDR3 regions were amplified from RNA transcripts. The TCR CDR3 first-round RT-PCR relied on the HTBI primer set. One entry per CDR3 protein, called by TCRdb with MiXCR from the multiplex PCR reads. Among fewer than 650,000 distinct CDR3 sequences listed, 14% to 15% were seen once. This specimen belongs to a study of T cells in Graves' hyperthyroidism and ophthalmopathy. Germline V gene sequence: CDR1 GTSNPN, CDR2 SVGIG (reference sequence). J gave up 1 base and V 3 bases, and 6 bases lay outside the gene matches. The CDR3 is made up of 15 amino acids.

The sequencing sample was made of blood. The TCR comes from a woman aged 40 to 55 with Graves' ophthalmopathy. This chain joins TRBV30 and TRBJ2-5, with 9 bases aligning to TRBD1. In DNA form, the CDR3 reads TGTGCCTGGAGGCCGGGGACAGGGACCCAAGAGACCCAGTACTTC. Translation gives CAWRPGTGTQETQYF.